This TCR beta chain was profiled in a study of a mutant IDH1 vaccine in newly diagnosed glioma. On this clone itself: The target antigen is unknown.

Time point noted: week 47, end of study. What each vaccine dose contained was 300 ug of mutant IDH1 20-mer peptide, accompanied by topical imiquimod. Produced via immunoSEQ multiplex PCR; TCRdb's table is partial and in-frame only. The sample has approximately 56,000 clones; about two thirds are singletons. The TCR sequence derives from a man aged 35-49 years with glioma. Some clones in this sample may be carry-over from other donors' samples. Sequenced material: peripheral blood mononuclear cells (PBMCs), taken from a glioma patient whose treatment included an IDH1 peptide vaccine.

The CDR3 DNA is TGTGCCAGCAGCCCGTGGACCGGGGAGCTGTTTTTT. Translating it yields CASSPWTGELFF. V gene TRBV7-9 combines with J gene TRBJ2-2; D gene unclear. The CDR3 covers 12 residues. Trimming took 5 bases from V and 5 from J, leaving 6 bases between them. Germline lookup yields CDR1 SEHNR and CDR2 FQNEAQ (reference sequence). Using reference TRBV7-9 and TRBJ2-2 for the parts outside the CDR3, the full variable domain is DTGVSQNPRHKITKRGQNVTFRCDPISEHNRLYWYRQTLGQGPEFLTYFQNEAQLEKSRLLSDRFSAERPKGSFSTLEIQRTEQGDSAMYLCASSPWTGELFFGEGSRLTVL.